This paragraph covers one T cell receptor beta chain sequence. A few counts support this clone. Its antigen specificity is not known. Base-call qualities are not available, and no considerably larger clone is one nucleotide away. Sorted unstimulated T cells, along with proliferating T cells recovered from mixed lymphocyte reactions, underwent TCRbeta CDR3 sequencing. Fresh whole blood from approximately ten HLA-typed healthy donors was used to isolate PBMCs. To map where alloreactive clones came from, unstimulated CD4+ regulatory T cells were FACS-sorted. This entry comes from a study of siplizumab effects on memory and regulatory T cells (dated by TCRdb to between 2018 and 2021). At the level of the whole study: The study examined how the anti-CD2 antibody siplizumab affects alloreactive T-cell subsets in allogeneic mixed lymphocyte reactions built from human PBMCs. The research as a whole found: Because sequences below about 10^-5 frequency were poorly captured, only a minor fraction of alloreactive clones could be mapped to unstimulated subsets. A naive or memory phenotype could not be assigned to roughly 75-96% of proliferating CD4+ or CD8+ clones. Among mappable alloreactive CD4+ clones, the Treg-derived fraction averaged about 70% with siplizumab versus roughly 30% in control reactions. Whether proliferating Tregs from siplizumab cultures actually had suppressive function was not functionally confirmed. Siplizumab significantly reduced the cumulative frequency of alloreactive sequences traceable to unstimulated CD4+ memory T cells. Unstimulated naive T cells appeared to be more diverse than memory T cells, and naive cells seemed to make a substantial contribution to the alloresponse.

The library was produced with the immunoSEQ multiplex PCR assay. Each sample had roughly 100,000 TCR templates assayed by the deep sequencing platform. Genomic DNA extracted from sorted T cells was the material used for TCRbeta CDR3 sequencing. From the authors' description of their analysis: The R programming language was used for clonal analysis of TCRbeta CDR3 data. Comparing unstimulated samples against CFSE-low samples taken after the reaction was how alloreactive CD4+ and CD8+ clones were defined. Alloreactive CD4+ clones were assigned to regulatory or non-regulatory origin by matching sequences to sorted unstimulated Treg and non-Treg repertoires. Not all clones reach the TCRdb copy of this immuneACCESS table, which keeps in-frame sequences only. Checked studies attribute under half of the gap to unresolved V genes and leave the rest unexplained. The V and J calls and clone size come from that table; D and trimming were worked out from the DNA. Across this sample there are just under 85,000 clones, with approximately 86% seen only once. The ten largest account for approximately 1.5% of the sample.

The sample comprised Tregs sorted from blood. The source is a human donor in good health.

CDR3 loop: CASSPRTRAGTDTQYF. In nucleotides, the sequence is TGTGCCAGCAGTCCGAGGACTAGGGCCGGCACAGATACGCAGTATTTT. The chain is encoded by TRBV2 joined to TRBJ2-3, and TRBD2 aligns with 7 junction nucleotides. Trimming leaves V shorter by 5 bases and J shorter by 1 base, with the junction holding 9 bases beyond the gene matches. Sequences SNHLY (CDR1) and FYNNEI (CDR2) are obtained from the germline V gene. Spanning cysteine to phenylalanine, the CDR3 consists of 16 amino acids. Only the CDR3 DNA is retained, 48 bases long and in frame from the first base.